This T cell receptor beta chain was observed in a study of blood T cells in healthy people across ages. V gave up 7 bases and J gave up 0 bases; unmatched junction bases: 7. The CDR3 runs 16 residues. Alongside a J-beta primer mix, a sample-barcoded 5' primer served in a second PCR lasting 7 to 11 cycles. TCRdb analysed the 5' RACE reads with MiXCR anew, one entry per CDR3 protein. The sample holds hundreds of thousands of distinct CDR3 sequences, around 36% seen once. Sequencing was performed on blood. This receptor was identified in a man in his late teens or twenties in good health. This sequence joins TRBV12-3 or TRBV12-4 and TRBJ1-5, with 9 bases lining up with TRBD1. CDR3 loop: CASNRDRVSSNQPQHF. In DNA form, the CDR3 reads TGTGCCAGCAATCGGGACAGGGTATCTAGCAATCAGCCCCAGCATTTT.